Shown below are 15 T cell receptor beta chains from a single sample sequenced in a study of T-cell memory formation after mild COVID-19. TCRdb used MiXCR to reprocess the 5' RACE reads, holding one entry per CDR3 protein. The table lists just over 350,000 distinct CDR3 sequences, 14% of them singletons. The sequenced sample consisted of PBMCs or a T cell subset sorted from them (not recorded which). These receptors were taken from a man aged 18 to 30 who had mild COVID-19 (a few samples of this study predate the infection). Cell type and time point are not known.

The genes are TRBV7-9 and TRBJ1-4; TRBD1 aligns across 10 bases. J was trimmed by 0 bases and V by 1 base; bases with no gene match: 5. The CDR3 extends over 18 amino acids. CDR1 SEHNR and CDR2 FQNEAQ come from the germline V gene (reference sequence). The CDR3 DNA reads TGTGCCAGCAGCTTAGTTGGGACAGGGGTATCAACTAATGAAAAACTGTTTTTT. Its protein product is CASSLVGTGVSTNEKLFF. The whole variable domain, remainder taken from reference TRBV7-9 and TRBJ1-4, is DTGVSQNPRHKITKRGQNVTFRCDPISEHNRLYWYRQTLGQGPEFLTYFQNEAQLEKSRLLSDRFSAERPKGSFSTLEIQRTEQGDSAMYLCASSLVGTGVSTNEKLFFGSGTQLSVL.

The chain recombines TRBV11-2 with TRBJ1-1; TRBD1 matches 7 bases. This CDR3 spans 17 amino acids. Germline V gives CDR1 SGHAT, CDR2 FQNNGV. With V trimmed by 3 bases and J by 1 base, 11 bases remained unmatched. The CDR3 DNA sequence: TGTGCCAGCAGCTTCAACGCCTACAGGGGAGAGAACACTGAAGCTTTCTTT. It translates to CASSFNAYRGENTEAFF.

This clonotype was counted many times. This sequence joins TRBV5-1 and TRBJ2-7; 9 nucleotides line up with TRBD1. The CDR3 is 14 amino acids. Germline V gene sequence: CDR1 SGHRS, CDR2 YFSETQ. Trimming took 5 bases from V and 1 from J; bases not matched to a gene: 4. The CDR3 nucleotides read TGCGCCAGCAGTACCGGACAGGGGTCCTACGAGCAGTACTTC. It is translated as CASSTGQGSYEQYF.

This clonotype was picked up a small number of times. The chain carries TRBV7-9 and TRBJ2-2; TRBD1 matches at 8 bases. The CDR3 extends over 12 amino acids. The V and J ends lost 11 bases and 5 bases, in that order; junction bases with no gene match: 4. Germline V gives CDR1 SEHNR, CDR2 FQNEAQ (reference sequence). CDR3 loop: CAGQGATGELFF. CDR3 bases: TGTGCCGGCCAGGGGGCTACCGGGGAGCTGTTTTTT.

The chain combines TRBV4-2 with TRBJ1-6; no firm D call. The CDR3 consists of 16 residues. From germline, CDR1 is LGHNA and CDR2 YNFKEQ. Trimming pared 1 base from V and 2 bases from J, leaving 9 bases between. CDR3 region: CASSQADGTYNSPLHF. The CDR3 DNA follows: TGTGCCAGCAGCCAAGCCGACGGCACCTATAATTCACCCCTCCACTTT.

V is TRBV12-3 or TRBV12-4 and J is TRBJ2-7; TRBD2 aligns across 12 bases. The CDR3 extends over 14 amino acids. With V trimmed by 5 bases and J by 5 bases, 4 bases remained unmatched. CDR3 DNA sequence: TGTGCCAGCAGTCCTCGACTAGCGGGAGACGAGCAGTACTTC. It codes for CASSPRLAGDEQYF.

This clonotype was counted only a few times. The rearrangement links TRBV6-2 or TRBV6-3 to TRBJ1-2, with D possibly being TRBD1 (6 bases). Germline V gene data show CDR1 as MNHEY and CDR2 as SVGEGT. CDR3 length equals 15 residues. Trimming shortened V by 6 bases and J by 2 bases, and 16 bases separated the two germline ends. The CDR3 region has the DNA TGTGCCAGCAGACTGACAGGCGGGCACAACTATGGCTACACCTTC. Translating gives CASRLTGGHNYGYTF.

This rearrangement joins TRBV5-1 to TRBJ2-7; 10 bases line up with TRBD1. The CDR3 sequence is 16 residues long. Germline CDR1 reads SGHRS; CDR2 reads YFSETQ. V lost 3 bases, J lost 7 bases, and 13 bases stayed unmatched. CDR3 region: CASSSRTGGPLGEQYV. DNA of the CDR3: TGCGCCAGCAGCTCGCGGACAGGGGGGCCGTTAGGGGAGCAGTACGTC.

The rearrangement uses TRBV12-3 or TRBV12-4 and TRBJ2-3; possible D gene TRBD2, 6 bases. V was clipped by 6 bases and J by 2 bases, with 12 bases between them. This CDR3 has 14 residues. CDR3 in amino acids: CASRLGGSTDTQYF. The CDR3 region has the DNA TGTGCCAGCAGGTTGGGGGGATCCACAGATACGCAGTATTTT.

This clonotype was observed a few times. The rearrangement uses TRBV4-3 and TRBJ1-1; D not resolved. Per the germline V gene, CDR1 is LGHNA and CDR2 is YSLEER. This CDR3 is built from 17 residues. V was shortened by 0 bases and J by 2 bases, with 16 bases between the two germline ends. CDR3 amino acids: CASSQDLIVGSNTEAFF. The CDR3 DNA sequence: TGCGCCAGCAGCCAAGATTTAATCGTGGGTTCCAACACTGAAGCTTTCTTT.

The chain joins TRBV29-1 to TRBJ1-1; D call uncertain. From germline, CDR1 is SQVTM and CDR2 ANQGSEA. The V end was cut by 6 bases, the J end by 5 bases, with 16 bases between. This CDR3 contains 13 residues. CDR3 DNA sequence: TGCAGCGTCGGCTCTAACGGGAGGACTGAAGCTTTCTTT. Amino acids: CSVGSNGRTEAFF.

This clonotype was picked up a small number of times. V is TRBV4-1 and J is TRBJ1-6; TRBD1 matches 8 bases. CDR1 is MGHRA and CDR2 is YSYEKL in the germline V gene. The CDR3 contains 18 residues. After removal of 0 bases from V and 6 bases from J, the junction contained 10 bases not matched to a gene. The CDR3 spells CASSQEGRTGSSNSPLHF. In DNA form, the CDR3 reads TGCGCCAGCAGCCAAGAAGGCCGGACAGGGTCTTCTAATTCACCCCTCCACTTT.

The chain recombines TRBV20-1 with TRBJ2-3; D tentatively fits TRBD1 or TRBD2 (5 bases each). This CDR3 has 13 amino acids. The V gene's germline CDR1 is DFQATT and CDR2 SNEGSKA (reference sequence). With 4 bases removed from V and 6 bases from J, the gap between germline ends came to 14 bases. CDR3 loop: CSATLTWGDTQYF. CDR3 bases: TGCAGTGCTACCCTTACTTGGGGGGATACGCAGTATTTT.

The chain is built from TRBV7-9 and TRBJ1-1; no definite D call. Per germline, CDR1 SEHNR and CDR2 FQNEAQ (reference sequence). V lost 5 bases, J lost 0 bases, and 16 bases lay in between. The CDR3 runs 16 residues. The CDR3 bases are TGTGCCAGCAGCCCAGACCGGGCCCTTATGAACACTGAAGCTTTCTTT. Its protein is CASSPDRALMNTEAFF.

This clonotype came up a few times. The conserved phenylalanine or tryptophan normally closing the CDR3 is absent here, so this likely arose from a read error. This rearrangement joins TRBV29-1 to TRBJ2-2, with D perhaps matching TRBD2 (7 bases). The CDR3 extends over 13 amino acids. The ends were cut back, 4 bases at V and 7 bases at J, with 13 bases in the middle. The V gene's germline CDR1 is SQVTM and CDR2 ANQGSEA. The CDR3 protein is CSVVRGQVGELFS. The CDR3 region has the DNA TGCAGCGTTGTGCGGGGGCAAGTCGGGGAGCTGTTTTCT.